What follows are 30 T cell receptor beta chains derived from one specimen sequenced in a study of post-analysis software for immune sequencing data. Study-wide results and caveats: Five TRBV segments, including TRBV5-6, TRBV5-1 and TRBV20-1, were more frequent in patients than controls.

Carried by the TCR beta cDNA libraries were unique molecular identifiers. One entry per CDR3 protein, called by TCRdb with MiXCR from the PCR reads. The repertoire holds around 260,000 distinct CDR3 sequences, with roughly a third as singletons. No antigen has been identified for these receptors. The sequenced sample was blood. These TCRs come from a girl aged 10-17 years with multiple sclerosis.

This chain uses TRBV10-2 with TRBJ2-5; D might be TRBD1 or TRBD2, each matching 5 bases. From germline, CDR1 is WSHSY and CDR2 SAAADI. The CDR3 contains 12 residues. The V end was cut by 2 bases, the J end by 5 bases, with 6 bases between. CDR3 loop: CASSEEGETQYF. The CDR3 nucleotides read TGCGCCAGCAGTGAGGAGGGGGAGACCCAGTACTTC.

This clonotype was observed at least ten times. This chain links TRBV4-2 with TRBJ2-1, with D hard to call. Per the germline V gene, CDR1 is LGHNA and CDR2 is YNFKEQ. Trimming took off 0 bases at V and 12 bases at J, with 15 bases between the two ends. The CDR3 is made up of 14 amino acids. CDR3 bases: TGTGCCAGCAGCCAAGACGGCTTGAGCGACGGGCAGTTCTTC. Its translation is CASSQDGLSDGQFF.

The chain employs TRBV24-1 and TRBJ2-5, with 14 bases fitting TRBD2. CDR3 length: 17 residues. V lost 3 bases and J lost 11; bases outside the gene matches: 13. Germline V CDR1 and CDR2: KGHDR, SFDVKD. CDR3 DNA sequence: TGTGCCACCAGTGATCCTCCCGGGACTAGCGGGGGAGGTGAGCAGTACTTC. It codes for CATSDPPGTSGGGEQYF.

V is TRBV29-1 and J is TRBJ2-1; no clear D. V lost 7 bases to trimming and J lost 7 bases, with 8 bases between them. Per germline, CDR1 SQVTM and CDR2 ANQGSEA. This CDR3 comprises 10 residues. The CDR3 region is CSANGNEQFF. The CDR3, as DNA: TGCAGCGCCAATGGGAATGAGCAGTTCTTC.

A note on this clonotype: Compared with germline, one end of the junction differs, possibly owing to a read error. V and J are TRBV15 and TRBJ2-1; a weak D match, TRBD1 (6 bases). The CDR3 has 13 residues. Germline CDR1 is LNHNV and CDR2 is YYDKDF (reference sequence). The CDR3 loop reads CATSRGGGDEQVF. The CDR3, as DNA: TGTGCCACCAGCAGAGGAGGGGGTGATGAGCAGGTCTTC.

In regard to this clonotype: This may be a read error: a much more frequent sequence differs by one nucleotide. This chain connects TRBV6-2 or TRBV6-3 to TRBJ2-5, with D uncertain. Germline lookup yields CDR1 MNHEY and CDR2 SVGEGT. There are 16 residues in the CDR3. CDR3 region: CASSPQRPALQETQNF. CDR3 DNA sequence: TGTGCCAGCAGTCCCCAACGCCCTGCACTTCAAGAGACCCAGAACTTC.

The V and J genes are TRBV15 and TRBJ1-2, with 8 positions matching TRBD1. The CDR3 sequence is 15 residues long. Trimming took 4 bases from V and 7 from J; bases not matched to a gene: 11. Germline assignment: CDR1 LNHNV and CDR2 YYDKDF (reference sequence). CDR3: CATSISTTGQGGYTF. In nucleotides, the CDR3 is TGTGCCACCAGCATATCAACTACTGGACAGGGTGGCTACACCTTC.

This clonotype has at least ten counts. The chain recombines TRBV4-1 with TRBJ2-5; unclear D gene. Germline V gene lookup returns CDR1 MGHRA and CDR2 YSYEKL. The germline V and J ends were trimmed by 0 bases and 1 base, with 9 bases remaining between them. The CDR3 runs 15 residues. CDR3 DNA sequence: TGCGCCAGCAGCCAAGATCTTCCGGCCCAAGAGACCCAGTACTTC. It specifies CASSQDLPAQETQYF.

This clonotype was counted a few times. V and J are TRBV20-1 and TRBJ2-3, with TRBD1 identical over 9 bases. The germline CDR1 and CDR2 sequences are DFQATT and SNEGSKA (reference sequence). With 6 bases clipped from V and 0 bases from J, the junction kept 4 bases outside the gene matches. This CDR3 is 14 amino acids long. CDR3 in amino acids: CSAPGQGSTDTQYF. For the CDR3, the DNA is TGCAGTGCGCCGGGACAGGGAAGCACAGATACGCAGTATTTT.

The CDR3 loop is CASSLELLPTSYNEQFF. The DNA of the CDR3 is TGTGCCAGCAGCTTGGAACTACTGCCGACCTCCTACAATGAGCAGTTCTTC. This chain connects TRBV7-2 to TRBJ2-1; D gene unclear. The CDR3 extends over 17 amino acids. Germline CDR1 SGHTA, CDR2 FQGNSA. Between the trimmed V and J ends, which lost 3 bases and 0 bases, there was a span of 15 bases.

In its sample, this clonotype was seen many times. This chain uses TRBV7-2 with TRBJ2-5; the match to TRBD2 covers 9 bases. The CDR3 extends over 15 amino acids. Germline V gives CDR1 SGHTA, CDR2 FQGNSA. J gave up 6 bases and V 1 base, and 6 bases lay outside the gene matches. CDR3 sequence reads: CASSLDGGGAQTQYF. The DNA for the CDR3 is TGTGCCAGCAGCTTAGATGGCGGGGGGGCTCAGACCCAGTACTTC.

This clonotype was counted at least ten times. The junction shows a germline mismatch at one end, possibly a read error. Here the CDR3 reads CSARAGTSGVPYF. The CDR3 nucleotides are TGCAGTGCGAGAGCCGGGACTAGCGGTGTTCCGTACTTC. The rearrangement links TRBV20-1 to TRBJ2-7; 11 bases map to TRBD2. CDR1 and CDR2 (germline): DFQATT, SNEGSKA (reference sequence). The CDR3 totals 13 residues.

On this clonotype: Just one base apart from a much larger clone, this may be a read error. This chain links TRBV9 with TRBJ2-3; TRBD2 might be the D (6 bases). This CDR3 contains 15 residues. V lost 2 bases and J lost 5, with 15 bases in between. CDR1 is SGDLS and CDR2 is YYNGEE in the germline V gene. The CDR3 nucleotides read TGTGCCAGCAGCGTCGGGGCGGGGCGGTTAGATACGCAGTATTTT. It specifies CASSVGAGRLDTQYF.

This clonotype came up many times. This CDR3 reads CATSRDRGEQFF. CDR3 nucleotide sequence: TGTGCCACCAGCAGGGACAGGGGCGAGCAGTTCTTC. The chain links TRBV15 to TRBJ2-1; 9 bases are shared with TRBD1. From germline, CDR1 is LNHNV and CDR2 YYDKDF (reference sequence). The CDR3 totals 12 residues. V dropped 3 bases and J dropped 10; count of bases not matched to a gene: 1. Full variable domain (outside the CDR3, taken from reference TRBV15 and TRBJ2-1): DAMVIQNPRYQVTQFGKPVTLSCSQTLNHNVMYWYQQKSSQAPKLLFHYYDKDFNNEADTPDNFQSRRPNTSFCFLDIRSPGLGDTAMYLCATSRDRGEQFFGPGTRLTVL.

Many counts were recorded for this clonotype. The chain joins TRBV28 to TRBJ2-7, with D possibly being TRBD1 or TRBD2 (5 bases each). The germline V gene encodes CDR1 MDHEN and CDR2 SYDVKM. This CDR3 spans 12 amino acids. Trimming shortened V by 4 bases and J by 10 bases, and 14 bases separated the two germline ends. The CDR3 protein is CASSSWPGPQYF. The DNA of the CDR3 is TGTGCCAGCAGTTCGTGGCCGGGACCCCAGTACTTC.

This clonotype appeared many times. The rearrangement joins TRBV9 to TRBJ2-1; the D gene is possibly TRBD2 (6 bases). The V gene lost 2 bases and the J gene lost 7 bases, with 22 bases spanning the gap. The CDR3 is made up of 17 amino acids. From germline, CDR1 is SGDLS and CDR2 YYNGEE. The CDR3 sequence is CASSVSHNPGTRNEQFF. The CDR3 nucleotides are TGTGCCAGCAGCGTCTCACACAACCCTGGGACTCGGAATGAGCAGTTCTTC.

As regards this clonotype: One base away lies a much larger clone, so this may be a sequencing read error. V and J are TRBV20-1 and TRBJ2-3; 11 nucleotides align to TRBD2. The CDR3 is made up of 17 amino acids. Looked up from germline, CDR1 is DFQATT and CDR2 is SNEGSKA (reference sequence). Here the CDR3 reads CSAPPGTSGRSTDAQYF. The CDR3 DNA reads TGCAGTGCTCCACCTGGCACTAGCGGGAGAAGCACAGATGCGCAGTATTTT.

This clonotype was observed a few times. The rearrangement joins TRBV6-5 to TRBJ1-4, with 8 positions matching TRBD1. The CDR3 length is 15 residues. With 2 bases clipped from V and 5 bases from J, the junction kept 4 bases outside the gene matches. In germline, CDR1 is MNHEY, CDR2 SVGAGI. The CDR3 region is CASSYRTGQNEKLFF. The DNA of the CDR3 is TGTGCCAGCAGTTACCGGACAGGGCAGAATGAAAAACTGTTTTTT.

In its sample, this clonotype was seen a few times. This could be a read error, since a much larger clone is one nucleotide away. The chain has TRBV10-3 and TRBJ2-1, with TRBD2 matching 11 bases. CDR3 size: 14 residues. Germline loops: CDR1 ENHRY, CDR2 SYGVKD. The trim removed 10 bases at V and 7 bases at J, leaving 9 bases unmatched. The CDR3 region has the DNA TGTGCCACCAGCCGGACTAGCGGGCCGAATGAGCAGTTCTTC. Its translation: CATSRTSGPNEQFF.

This clonotype was seen a handful of times. V usage is TRBV9 and J usage is TRBJ2-1; TRBD2 matches at 13 bases. This CDR3 spans 17 amino acids. Trimming took 0 bases from V and 6 from J; bases not matched to a gene: 6. CDR1 SGDLS and CDR2 YYNGEE come from the germline V gene. The CDR3 bases are TGTGCCAGCAGCGTAGGGTGGGGACTAGCGGGATCCAATGAGCAGTTCTTC. Translated, it gives CASSVGWGLAGSNEQFF.

For this clonotype: A much bigger clone sits one base away, suggesting this may be a read error. This chain joins TRBV29-1 and TRBJ2-2; 7 nucleotides line up with TRBD1. This CDR3 region has 13 residues. Germline CDR1 SQVTM, CDR2 ANQGSEA. The chain's CDR3 is CGATGENTGELFF. The CDR3 bases are TGCGGCGCTACAGGGGAGAACACCGGGGAGCTGTTTTTT.

The gene calls are TRBV29-1 and TRBJ2-7, with TRBD1 matching 7 bases. Germline lookup yields CDR1 SQVTM and CDR2 ANQGSEA. The V and J ends lost 6 bases and 0 bases, in that order; junction bases with no gene match: 8. The CDR3 has 14 amino acids. CDR3 protein: CSVRQGVTSYEQYF. For the CDR3, the DNA is TGCAGCGTGAGACAGGGTGTCACCTCCTACGAGCAGTACTTC.

The chain is built from TRBV5-1 and TRBJ2-1; 10 bases line up with TRBD1. Per germline, CDR1 SGHRS and CDR2 YFSETQ. Germline trimming cut 4 bases from V and 7 bases from J; bases unmatched to any gene: 8. This CDR3 has 15 amino acids. The CDR3 spells CASSPGTGARNEQFF. CDR3 nucleotides: TGCGCCAGCAGCCCCGGGACAGGGGCCAGGAATGAGCAGTTCTTC.

The chain is built from TRBV27 and TRBJ2-4; no definite D call. The assigned J gene may be wrong: the sequence end matches TRBJ2-7 better. The CDR3 loop spans 14 amino acids. Germline CDR1 reads MNHEY; CDR2 reads SMNVEV (reference sequence). For the CDR3, the DNA is TGTGCCAGCAGTTTAAATGTGGGGTTCTACGAGCAGTACTTC. Its translation is CASSLNVGFYEQYF.

This clonotype was detected many times. This chain links TRBV5-1 with TRBJ2-7; 7 positions match TRBD1. This CDR3 region has 14 residues. Trimming took 2 bases from V and 5 from J; bases not matched to a gene: 7. The V gene's germline CDR1 is SGHRS and CDR2 YFSETQ. The CDR3 here is CASSFGSGGNEQYF. In nucleotides, the CDR3 is TGCGCCAGCAGCTTTGGTTCAGGGGGTAACGAGCAGTACTTC.

J is TRBJ2-4 and V is TRBV7-3, with D uncertain. Germline CDR1 and CDR2: SGHTA and FQGTGA. V dropped 2 bases and J dropped 3 bases, with 11 bases sitting between them. The CDR3 is 15 amino acids. The CDR3: CASSLGPLVKNIQYF. The CDR3 DNA sequence: TGTGCCAGCAGCTTAGGCCCCCTAGTCAAAAACATTCAGTACTTC.

Concerning this clonotype: A much more abundant neighbour one base away suggests this may be a read error. V is TRBV3-1 and J is TRBJ1-1; 7 nucleotides align to TRBD1. Germline CDR1 LGHDT, CDR2 YNNKEL (reference sequence). The CDR3 spans 15 residues. V lost 7 bases to trimming and J lost 4 bases; unmatched junction nucleotides: 12. DNA of the CDR3: TGTGCCAGCACCCCTAGGAGGGGGCAGGGCACTGAAGCTTTCTTT. This sequence encodes CASTPRRGQGTEAFF.

The gene calls are TRBV14 and TRBJ1-3; no reliable D call. Trimming shortened V by 6 bases and J by 0 bases, and 6 bases separated the two germline ends. Germline V gene sequence: CDR1 SGHDN, CDR2 FVKESK. The CDR3 loop spans 13 amino acids. As DNA, the CDR3 is TGTGCCAGCAGTCGCCCCTCTGGAAACACCATATATTTT. This encodes CASSRPSGNTIYF.

As to this clonotype: The conserved final phenylalanine or tryptophan is absent from the CDR3, which likely points to a read error. V usage is TRBV7-3 and J usage is TRBJ2-1; D call uncertain. In germline, CDR1 is SGHTA, CDR2 FQGTGA. The CDR3 runs to 13 residues. CDR3 in amino acids: CTSSLVGRGEQFV. The CDR3, as DNA: TGTACCAGCAGCCTGGTGGGCAGAGGTGAGCAGTTCGTC.

This clonotype was counted a few times. Just one base apart from a much larger clone, this may be a read error. The chain carries TRBV3-1 and TRBJ2-5; TRBD2 aligns across 11 bases. In germline, CDR1 is LGHDT, CDR2 YNNKEL (reference sequence). J gave up 11 bases and V 0 bases, and 11 bases lay outside the gene matches. The length of the CDR3 is 16 residues. The CDR3 region is CASSQEGLAVRNEQYF. CDR3 in DNA: TGTGCCAGCAGCCAAGAGGGACTAGCGGTACGCAATGAGCAGTACTTC.